One T cell receptor beta chain is described in this entry. Its antigen is not identified. Other DNA sequences in the sample encode the same CDR3. The sample belongs to a study of cytomegalovirus exposure and HLA in healthy donors. The study's findings and limits: The productive fraction for most TCR beta V segments was about 87% or about 30% in an earlier analysis.

V shed 3 bases and J shed 3 bases, with 9 bases lying between them. This CDR3 is built from 13 residues. In germline, CDR1 is LNHDA, CDR2 SQIVND (reference sequence). PCR involved 60 Vbeta and 13 Jbeta primers. This table comes from immunoSEQ multiplex PCR, and its TCRdb copy is limited to in-frame clones, with some not included. The sample contains more than 95,000 clones, approximately 80% of which appear only once. The sequenced material came from PBMCs. The TCR comes from a woman in her thirties or forties in good health and CMV-seropositive. The chain recombines TRBV19 with TRBJ2-7; weak D call: TRBD1 (5 bases). Written as DNA, the CDR3 is TGTGCCAGTAGTATTGGTCAGGGCTACGAGCAGTACTTC. Protein product: CASSIGQGYEQYF.